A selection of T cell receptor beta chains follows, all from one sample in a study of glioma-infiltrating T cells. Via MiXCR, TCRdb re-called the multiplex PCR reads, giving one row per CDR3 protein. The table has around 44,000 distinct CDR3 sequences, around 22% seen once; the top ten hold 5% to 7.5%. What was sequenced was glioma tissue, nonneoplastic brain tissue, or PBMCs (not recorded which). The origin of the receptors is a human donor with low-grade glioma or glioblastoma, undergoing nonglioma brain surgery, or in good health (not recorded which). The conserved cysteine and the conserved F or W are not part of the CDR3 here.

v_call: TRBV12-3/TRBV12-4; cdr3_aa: ASSLSTLGYNEQF
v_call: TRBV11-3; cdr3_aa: ASSFGQIHNEQF
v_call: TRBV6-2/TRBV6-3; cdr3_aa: ASSYSGGGRLANYGYT
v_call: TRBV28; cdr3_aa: ASNTQDSMHWQY
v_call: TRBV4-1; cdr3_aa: ASSQEPGLAAYEQY
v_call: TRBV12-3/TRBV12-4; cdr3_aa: ASSRSPNTEAF
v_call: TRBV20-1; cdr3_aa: SAREGWSSGNTIY
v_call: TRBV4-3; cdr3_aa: ASSEVPDPGELF
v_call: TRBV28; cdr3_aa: ASRIPQQGSNQPQH
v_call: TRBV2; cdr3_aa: ASTQDGDNEEGNQPQH
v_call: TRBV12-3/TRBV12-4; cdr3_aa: ASSLVSGANEQF
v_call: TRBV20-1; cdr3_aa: SASAGLQNTEAF
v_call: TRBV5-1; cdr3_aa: ASSPSGGAGETQY
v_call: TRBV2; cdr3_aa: ASSEPGAAF
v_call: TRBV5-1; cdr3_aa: ASSFLYANEQF
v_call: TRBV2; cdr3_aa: ASSDTTYEQY
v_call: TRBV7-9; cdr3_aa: ASSGDGKETQY
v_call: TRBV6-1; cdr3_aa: ASSSPRASAYNEQF
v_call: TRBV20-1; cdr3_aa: SARGQRSGLTDTQY
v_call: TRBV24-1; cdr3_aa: ATSFGGHSDTQY
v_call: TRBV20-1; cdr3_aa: SAAVGTQY
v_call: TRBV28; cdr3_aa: VSSLVVNEQF
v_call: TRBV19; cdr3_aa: ASSIAGALNTEAF
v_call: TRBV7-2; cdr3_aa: ASSPLRRRPSGANVLT
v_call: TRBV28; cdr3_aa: ASSPPATGGREQY
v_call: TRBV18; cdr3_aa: ASSPAREETQY
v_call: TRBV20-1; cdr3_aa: SALTGGPDTQY
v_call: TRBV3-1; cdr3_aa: ASSQRAGGTDTQY
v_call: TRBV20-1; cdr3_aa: SPSQGDTEAF
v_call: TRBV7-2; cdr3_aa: ASSPGYYNTDTQY
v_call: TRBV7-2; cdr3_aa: ASSRKGGETQY
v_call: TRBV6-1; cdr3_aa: ASSEDGFTGELF
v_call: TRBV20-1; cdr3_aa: SAREFGTGVLLDNSPLH
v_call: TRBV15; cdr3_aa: ATSLAGYTDTQY
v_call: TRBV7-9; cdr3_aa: ASGDSGNEKLF